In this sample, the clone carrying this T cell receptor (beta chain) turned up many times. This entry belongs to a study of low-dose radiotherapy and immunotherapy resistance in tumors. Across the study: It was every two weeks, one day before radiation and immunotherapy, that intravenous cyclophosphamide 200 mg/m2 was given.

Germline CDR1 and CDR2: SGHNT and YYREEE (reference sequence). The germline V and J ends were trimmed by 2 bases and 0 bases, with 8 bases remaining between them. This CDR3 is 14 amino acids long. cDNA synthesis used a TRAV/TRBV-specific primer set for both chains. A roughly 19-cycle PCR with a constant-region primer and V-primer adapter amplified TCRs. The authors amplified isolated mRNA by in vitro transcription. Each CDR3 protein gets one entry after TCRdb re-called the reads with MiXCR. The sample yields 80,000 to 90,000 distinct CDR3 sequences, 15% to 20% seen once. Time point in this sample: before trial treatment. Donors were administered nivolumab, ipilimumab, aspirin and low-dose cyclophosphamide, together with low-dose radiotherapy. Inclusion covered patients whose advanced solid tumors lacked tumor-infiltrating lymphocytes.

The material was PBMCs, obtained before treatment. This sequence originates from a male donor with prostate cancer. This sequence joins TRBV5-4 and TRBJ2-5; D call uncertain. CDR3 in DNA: TGTGCCAGCAGCTTTTCTGGGAACCAAGAGACCCAGTACTTC. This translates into CASSFSGNQETQYF.